This T cell receptor (beta chain) was identified in a study of blood T cells in healthy people across ages. PCR was performed a second time for about 7 to 12 cycles using a sample-barcoded 5' primer and a J-beta primer mix. TCRdb re-derived calls from the 5' RACE reads in MiXCR, one entry per CDR3 protein. The sample holds about 1.5 million distinct CDR3 sequences, 35% to 45% seen once. This clonotype was counted a few times. Specimen: blood. The clonotype was recovered from a woman aged 18-30 years in good health.

The CDR3 nucleotides read TGCAGTGCTAGAGATCTAGGGACTAGAGACCGGAACGAGCAGTACTTC. Translating gives CSARDLGTRDRNEQYF. This chain joins TRBV20-1 and TRBJ2-7; 8 bases are a match to TRBD2. This CDR3 has 16 amino acids. J gave up 5 bases and V 0 bases, and 12 bases lay outside the gene matches. Germline values: CDR1 DFQATT, CDR2 SNEGSKA (reference sequence).